This TCR beta chain was sequenced in a study of cytomegalovirus exposure and HLA in healthy donors. Study-wide results and limits: There were approximately 150 TCR beta chains listed as cytomegalovirus-associated. Reportedly, HLA-A and HLA-B alleles of most subjects were accurately predicted from TCR beta.

Primers included in the PCR were 60 Vbeta and 13 Jbeta primers. In the original analysis: In a later analysis, around 10 million of about 80 million unique beta chains occurred in at least two donors. TCRdb keeps only in-frame clones here, not all; method: immunoSEQ multiplex PCR. The V and J calls and clone size come from that table; D and trimming were worked out from the DNA. The sample lists some 70,000 clones, approximately 88% occurring once. Germline values: CDR1 SGHRS, CDR2 YFSETQ. The CDR3 has 17 amino acids. V trimming: 0 bases; J trimming: 0 bases; junction bases outside the gene matches: 4. A note on this clone: The antigen is undetermined.

The V and J genes are TRBV5-1 and TRBJ2-3; the match to TRBD2 covers 10 bases. Sequences were obtained from PBMCs. The receptor comes from a woman aged 45-65 years in good health and CMV-seronegative. CDR3 residues: CASSLVLAGASTDTQYF. In nucleotides, the CDR3 is TGCGCCAGCAGCTTGGTCCTAGCGGGAGCTAGCACAGATACGCAGTATTTT.